This T cell receptor (beta chain) was profiled in a study of OX40 agonist ivuxolimab in advanced cancers. Study summary: Given to patients was ivuxolimab, an agonistic anti-OX40 (CD134) antibody. Enrolled patients in dose escalation had cancers that were hepatocellular carcinoma, melanoma, renal cell or head and neck cancer.

This CDR3 has 13 amino acids. CDR1 and CDR2 from the germline V gene are MGHRA and YSYEKL. V lost 1 base and J 4 bases, leaving 5 bases between the germline ends. Here immunoSEQ multiplex PCR was the method, and the copy in TCRdb shows in-frame clones only, minus some. Among roughly 66,000 clones listed, 80% were seen once. The V gene is TRBV4-1, the J gene TRBJ1-3; D is undetermined. The sample was CD4+ or CD8+ T cells sorted from blood, taken in a trial of the OX40 agonist ivuxolimab. The source is an adult with an advanced solid tumor such as melanoma, head and neck, liver or kidney cancer. The CDR3 spells CASSQVPGNTIYF. CDR3 sequence (DNA): TGCGCCAGCAGCCAAGTCCCCGGAAACACCATATATTTT.